The T cell receptor beta chain under discussion was sequenced for a study of T cells after posttransplantation cyclophosphamide. Profiling relied on immunoSEQ multiplex PCR, and the TCRdb table lists in-frame clones only, not all of them. This sample carries around 10,000 clones, none of them present only once. Ten or more counts support this clone. Cyclophosphamide on days +3 and +4 followed busulfan-fludarabine conditioning and a marrow graft. The J segment lost 9 bases and the V segment lost 6 bases, leaving 9 bases of the junction unmatched. This CDR3 is built from 14 residues. The gene calls are TRBV12-3 or TRBV12-4 and TRBJ2-1; 9 nucleotides align to TRBD2. The receptor comes from a female patient in her 40s who received an allogeneic stem cell transplant from a related donor, was CMV-positive, and had no GVHD. The T cells may come from the graft donor. The material was PBMCs, obtained after allogeneic stem cell transplant with posttransplant cyclophosphamide. CDR3 residues: CASSSIAGGGEQFF. The CDR3 region has the DNA TGTGCCAGCAGCTCTATTGCGGGGGGGGGTGAGCAGTTCTTC.